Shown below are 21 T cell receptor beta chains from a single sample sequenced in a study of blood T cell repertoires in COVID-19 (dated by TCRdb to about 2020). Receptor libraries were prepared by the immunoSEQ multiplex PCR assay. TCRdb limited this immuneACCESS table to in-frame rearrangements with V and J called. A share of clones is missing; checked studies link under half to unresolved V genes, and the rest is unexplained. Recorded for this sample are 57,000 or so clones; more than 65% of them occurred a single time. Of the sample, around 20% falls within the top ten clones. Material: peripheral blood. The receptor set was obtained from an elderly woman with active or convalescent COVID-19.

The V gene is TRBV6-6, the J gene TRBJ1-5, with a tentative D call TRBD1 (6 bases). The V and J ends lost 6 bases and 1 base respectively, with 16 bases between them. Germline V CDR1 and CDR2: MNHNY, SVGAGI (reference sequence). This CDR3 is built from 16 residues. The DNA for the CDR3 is TGTGCCAGCAGGGGGTGGGCAGGGGACAGCAATCAGCCCCAGCATTTT. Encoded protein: CASRGWAGDSNQPQHF.

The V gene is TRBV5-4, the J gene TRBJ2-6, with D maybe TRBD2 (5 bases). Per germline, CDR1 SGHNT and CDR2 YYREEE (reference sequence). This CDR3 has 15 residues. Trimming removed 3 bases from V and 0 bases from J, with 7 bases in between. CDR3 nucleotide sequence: TGTGCCAGCAGCTCTGGAGGCTCTGGGGCCAACGTCCTGACTTTC. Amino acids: CASSSGGSGANVLTF.

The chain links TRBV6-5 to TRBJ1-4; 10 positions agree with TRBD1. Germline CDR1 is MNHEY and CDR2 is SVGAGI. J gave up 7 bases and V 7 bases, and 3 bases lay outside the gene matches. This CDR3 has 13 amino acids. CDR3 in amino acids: CASIDRGLEKLFF. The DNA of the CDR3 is TGTGCCAGCATCGACAGGGGGCTTGAAAAACTGTTTTTT.

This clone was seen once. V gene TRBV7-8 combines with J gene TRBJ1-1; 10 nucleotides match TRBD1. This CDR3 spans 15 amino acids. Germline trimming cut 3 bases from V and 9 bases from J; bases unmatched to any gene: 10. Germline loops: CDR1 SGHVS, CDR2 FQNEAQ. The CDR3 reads CASSFLGQGSEKAFF. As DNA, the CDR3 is TGTGCCAGCAGCTTTTTGGGACAGGGGAGTGAGAAAGCTTTCTTT. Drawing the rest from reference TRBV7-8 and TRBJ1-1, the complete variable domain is GAGVSQSPRYKVAKRGQDVALRCDPISGHVSLFWYQQALGQGPEFLTYFQNEAQLDKSGLPSDRFFAERPEGSVSTLKIQRTQQEDSAVYLCASSFLGQGSEKAFFGQGTRLTVV.

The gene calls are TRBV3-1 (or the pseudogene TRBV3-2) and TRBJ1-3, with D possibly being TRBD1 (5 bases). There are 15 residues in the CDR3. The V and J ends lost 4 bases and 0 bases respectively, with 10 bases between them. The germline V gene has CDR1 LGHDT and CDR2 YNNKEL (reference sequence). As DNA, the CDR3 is TGTGCCAGCAGCCCCCCAGGGCTCTCTGGAAACACCATATATTTT. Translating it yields CASSPPGLSGNTIYF.

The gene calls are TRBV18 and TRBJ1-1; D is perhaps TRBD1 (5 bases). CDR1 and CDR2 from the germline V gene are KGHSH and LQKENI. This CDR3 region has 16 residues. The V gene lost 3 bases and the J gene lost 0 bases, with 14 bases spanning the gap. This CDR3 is CASSPGGEGLNTEAFF. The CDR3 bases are TGTGCCAGCTCACCGGGGGGTGAGGGGCTGAACACTGAAGCTTTCTTT.

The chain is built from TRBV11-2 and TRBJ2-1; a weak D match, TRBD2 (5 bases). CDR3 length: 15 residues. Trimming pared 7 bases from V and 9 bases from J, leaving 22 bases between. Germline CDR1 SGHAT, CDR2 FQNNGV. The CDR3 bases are TGTGCCAGCACCTCGGGAAGGACTCTAAGTGGTGAGCAGTTCTTC. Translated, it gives CASTSGRTLSGEQFF.

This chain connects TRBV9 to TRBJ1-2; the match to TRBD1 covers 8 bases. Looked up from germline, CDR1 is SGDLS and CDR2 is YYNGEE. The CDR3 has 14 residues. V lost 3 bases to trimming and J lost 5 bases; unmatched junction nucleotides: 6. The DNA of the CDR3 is TGTGCCAGCAGCGCGACAGGGGCAGGATATGGCTACACCTTC. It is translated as CASSATGAGYGYTF. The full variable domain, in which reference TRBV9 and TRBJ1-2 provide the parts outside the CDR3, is DSGVTQTPKHLITATGQRVTLRCSPRSGDLSVYWYQQSLDQGLQFLIQYYNGEERAKGNILERFSAQQFPDLHSELNLSSLELGDSALYFCASSATGAGYGYTFGSGTRLTVV.

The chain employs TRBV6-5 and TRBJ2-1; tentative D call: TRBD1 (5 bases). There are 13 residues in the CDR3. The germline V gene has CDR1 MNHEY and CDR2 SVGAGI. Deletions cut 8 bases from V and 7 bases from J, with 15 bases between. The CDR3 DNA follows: TGTGCCAGCGGGGCTCCCGGGCCGAATGAGCAGTTCTTC. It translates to CASGAPGPNEQFF.

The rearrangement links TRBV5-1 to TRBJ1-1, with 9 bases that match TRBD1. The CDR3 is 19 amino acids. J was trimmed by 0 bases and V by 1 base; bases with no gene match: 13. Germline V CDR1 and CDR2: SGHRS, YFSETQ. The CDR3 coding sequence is TGCGCCAGCAGCTTGTGGGGCGGAGGGACAGGGACCATGAACACTGAAGCTTTCTTT. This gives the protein CASSLWGGGTGTMNTEAFF.

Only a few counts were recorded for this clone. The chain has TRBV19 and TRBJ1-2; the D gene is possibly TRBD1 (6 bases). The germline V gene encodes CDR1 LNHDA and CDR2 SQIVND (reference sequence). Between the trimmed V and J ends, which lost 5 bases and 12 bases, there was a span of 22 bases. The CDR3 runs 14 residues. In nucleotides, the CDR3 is TGTGCCAGTAGTCCGGGGTGGGGACAATCTGTCCACACCTTC. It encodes CASSPGWGQSVHTF.

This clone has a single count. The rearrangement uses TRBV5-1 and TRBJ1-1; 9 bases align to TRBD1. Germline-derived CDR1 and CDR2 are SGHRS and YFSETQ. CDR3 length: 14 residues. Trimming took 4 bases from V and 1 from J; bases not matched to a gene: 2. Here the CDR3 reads CASSVGQGNTEAFF. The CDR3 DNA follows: TGCGCCAGCAGCGTGGGACAGGGGAACACTGAAGCTTTCTTT. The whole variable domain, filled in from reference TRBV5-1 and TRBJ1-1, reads KAGVTQTPRYLIKTRGQQVTLSCSPISGHRSVSWYQQTPGQGLQFLFEYFSETQRNKGNFPGRFSGRQFSNSRSEMNVSTLELGDSALYLCASSVGQGNTEAFFGQGTRLTVV.

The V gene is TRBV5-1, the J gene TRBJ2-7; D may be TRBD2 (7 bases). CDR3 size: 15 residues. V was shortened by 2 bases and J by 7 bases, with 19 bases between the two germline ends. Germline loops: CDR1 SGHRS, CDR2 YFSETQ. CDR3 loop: CASSFGLGGADEQYF. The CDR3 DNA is TGCGCCAGCAGCTTTGGTTTGGGGGGGGCCGATGAGCAGTACTTC.

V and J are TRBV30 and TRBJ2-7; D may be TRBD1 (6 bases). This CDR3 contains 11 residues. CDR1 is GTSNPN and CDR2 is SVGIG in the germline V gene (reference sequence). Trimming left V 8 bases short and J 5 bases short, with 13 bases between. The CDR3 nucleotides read TGTGCCCAACAGGGTTTTCACGAGCAGTACTTC. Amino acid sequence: CAQQGFHEQYF. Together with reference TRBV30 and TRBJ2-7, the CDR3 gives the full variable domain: SQTIHQWPATLVQPVGSPLSLECTVEGTSNPNLYWYRQAAGRGLQLLFYSVGIGQISSEVPQNLSASRPQDRQFILSSKKLLLSDSGFYLCAQQGFHEQYFGPGTRLTVT.

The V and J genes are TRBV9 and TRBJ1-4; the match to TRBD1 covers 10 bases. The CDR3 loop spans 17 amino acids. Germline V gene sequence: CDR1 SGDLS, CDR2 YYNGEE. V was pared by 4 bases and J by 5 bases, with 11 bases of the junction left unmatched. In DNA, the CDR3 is TGTGCCAGCAGCCGACCTTCGACAGGGGGCTTCAATGAAAAACTGTTTTTT. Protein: CASSRPSTGGFNEKLFF.

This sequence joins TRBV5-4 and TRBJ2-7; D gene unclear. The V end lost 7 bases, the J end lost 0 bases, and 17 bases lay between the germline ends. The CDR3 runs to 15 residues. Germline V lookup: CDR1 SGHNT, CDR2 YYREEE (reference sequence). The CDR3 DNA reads TGTGCCAGCGGTTACTCGGGTGGCCGCTCCTACGAGCAGTACTTC. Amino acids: CASGYSGGRSYEQYF.

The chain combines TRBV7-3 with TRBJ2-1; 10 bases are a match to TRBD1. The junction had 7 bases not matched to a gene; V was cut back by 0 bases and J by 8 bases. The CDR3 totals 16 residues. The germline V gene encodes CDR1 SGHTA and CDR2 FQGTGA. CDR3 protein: CASSLTRDRGGDEQFF. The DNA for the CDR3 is TGTGCCAGCAGCTTAACCCGGGACAGGGGTGGAGATGAGCAGTTCTTC.

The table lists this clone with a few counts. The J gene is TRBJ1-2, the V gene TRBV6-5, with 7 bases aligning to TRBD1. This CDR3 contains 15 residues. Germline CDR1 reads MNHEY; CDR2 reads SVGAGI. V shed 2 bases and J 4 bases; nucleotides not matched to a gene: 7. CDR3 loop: CASSYRRQGGYGYTF. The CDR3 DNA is TGTGCCAGCAGTTACCGAAGACAGGGCGGCTATGGCTACACCTTC.

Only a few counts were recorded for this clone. The CDR3 loop reads CASSPRQGDGYTF. The CDR3 DNA reads as TGTGCCAGCAGCCCTCGACAGGGCGATGGCTACACCTTC. This chain links TRBV7-3 with TRBJ1-2, with 7 bases identical to TRBD1. Unmatched junction bases numbered 6, after V lost 5 bases and J lost 6 bases. The length of the CDR3 is 13 residues. Germline V lookup: CDR1 SGHTA, CDR2 FQGTGA.

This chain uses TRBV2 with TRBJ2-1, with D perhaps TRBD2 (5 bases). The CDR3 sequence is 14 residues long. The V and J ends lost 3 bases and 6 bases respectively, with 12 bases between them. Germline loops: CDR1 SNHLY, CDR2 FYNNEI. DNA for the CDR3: TGTGCCAGCAGTGAGTCGCTAGCAATCAATGAGCAGTTCTTC. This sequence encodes CASSESLAINEQFF.

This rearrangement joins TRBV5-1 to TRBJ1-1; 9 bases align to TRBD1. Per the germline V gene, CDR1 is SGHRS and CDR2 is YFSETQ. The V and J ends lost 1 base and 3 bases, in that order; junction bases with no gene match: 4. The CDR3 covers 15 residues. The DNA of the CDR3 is TGCGCCAGCAGCTTGCTAGGGGACAGGGACACTGAAGCTTTCTTT. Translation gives CASSLLGDRDTEAFF. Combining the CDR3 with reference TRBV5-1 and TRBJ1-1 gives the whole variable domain KAGVTQTPRYLIKTRGQQVTLSCSPISGHRSVSWYQQTPGQGLQFLFEYFSETQRNKGNFPGRFSGRQFSNSRSEMNVSTLELGDSALYLCASSLLGDRDTEAFFGQGTRLTVV.